This T cell receptor (beta chain) was captured in a study of T cell repertoires in cytomegalovirus infection. A word on this clonotype: Its antigen remains unidentified.

TCRdb processed the reads anew with MiXCR; each CDR3 protein has one entry. The sample yields approximately 110,000 distinct CDR3 sequences, about 32% seen once. The V end was cut by 5 bases, the J end by 2 bases, with 15 bases between. The CDR3 is made up of 15 amino acids. Germline V lookup: CDR1 SGHAT, CDR2 FQNNGV. Sequenced material: CD8+ T cells from cultured PBMCs, taken from culture after CMV antigen stimulation. The receptor comes from a human donor in good health (CMV status not recorded). Some clones in this sample may be carry-over from other donors' samples. V is TRBV11-2 and J is TRBJ2-5; tentatively, D is TRBD2 (6 bases). Written as DNA, the CDR3 is TGTGCCAGCAGCCCCCCTGGGGGGAGGCAAGAGACCCAGTACTTC. Amino acids: CASSPPGGRQETQYF.